These T cell receptor beta chains were read from a single sample in a study of blood T cell repertoires in COVID-19. Using immunoSEQ multiplex PCR, the repertoire was profiled, and TCRdb retains in-frame clones only, with some absent. This sample has tens of thousands of clones, with around 78% found just once. The sequenced sample consisted of peripheral blood. These receptors were obtained from a human donor in a cohort sampled during active COVID-19. CDR3s include the opening cysteine and the closing phenylalanine or tryptophan. D genes are given only for firm matches. Not all rows give a size; the values are once, few, many and, for expanded clones, a class.

NA,TRBJ2-3,TRBV18,NA,CASSPPQTDTQYF,TGTGCCAGCTCACCACCCCAAACAGATACGCAGTATTTT
NA,TRBJ2-2,TRBV28,NA,CASSLGSPAGELFF,TGTGCCAGCAGTTTGGGCTCCCCAGCCGGGGAGCTGTTTTTT
TRBD1,TRBJ1-2,TRBV7-3,NA,CASSLTGQGVYTF,TGTGCCAGCAGCCTGACGGGACAGGGGGTATACACCTTC
NA,TRBJ2-1,TRBV7-9,few,CASSLGRDNEQFF,TGTGCCAGCAGCTTAGGGAGGGATAATGAGCAGTTCTTC
NA,TRBJ2-5,TRBV21-1,NA,CASSKGPHSGYQETQYF,TGTGCCAGCAGCAAAGGACCTCACTCGGGATACCAAGAGACCCAGTACTTC
TRBD1,TRBJ1-2,TRBV5-1,NA,CASSLPGGAKGYTF,TGCGCCAGCAGCTTGCCAGGGGGCGCGAAGGGCTACACCTTC
TRBD2,TRBJ2-3,TRBV24-1,few,CATSDSILAGTTDTQYF,TGTGCCACCAGTGATTCCATACTAGCGGGGACCACAGATACGCAGTATTTT
NA,TRBJ2-3,TRBV7-2,NA,CASSPGATDTQYF,TGTGCCAGCAGCCCCGGTGCCACAGATACGCAGTATTTT
NA,TRBJ1-1,TRBV27,NA,CASSIRTSNTEAFF,TGTGCCAGCAGTATCAGGACTTCGAACACTGAAGCTTTCTTT
NA,TRBJ2-7,TRBV19,NA,CASSPRGPSSYEQYF,TGTGCCAGTAGTCCCAGGGGCCCGAGCTCCTACGAGCAGTACTTC
TRBD1,TRBJ1-1,TRBV5-4,NA,CASSFLDRANTEAFF,TGTGCCAGCAGCTTCCTGGACAGGGCGAACACTGAAGCTTTCTTT
TRBD1,TRBJ1-2,TRBV5-8,NA,CASSQTGGAHNYGYTF,TGTGCCAGCAGCCAAACAGGGGGCGCGCATAACTATGGCTACACCTTC
NA,TRBJ1-5,TRBV19,NA,CASSKNVAGDQPQHF,TGTGCCAGTAGTAAGAATGTGGCAGGGGATCAGCCCCAGCATTTT
NA,TRBJ1-4,TRBV3-1/TRBV3-2,once,CASSPSGFGEKLFF,TGTGCCAGCAGCCCCTCGGGTTTTGGGGAAAAACTGTTTTTT
TRBD1,TRBJ1-1,TRBV7-6,once,CASSLGGQGGTEAFF,TGTGCCAGCAGCTTGGGGGGACAGGGTGGGACTGAAGCTTTCTTT
NA,TRBJ2-1,TRBV2,NA,CASRPRQSSYNEQFF,TGTGCCAGCAGGCCTCGACAGAGCTCCTACAATGAGCAGTTCTTC
NA,TRBJ1-1,TRBV27,NA,CASSSRRGTGGTEAFF,TGTGCCAGCAGTTCTCGAAGGGGAACAGGAGGGACTGAAGCTTTCTTT
NA,TRBJ1-2,TRBV19,NA,CASSITRDGYTF,TGTGCCAGTAGTATAACCAGGGATGGCTACACCTTC
TRBD1,TRBJ2-7,TRBV6-6,NA,CASSSGQGVSYEQYF,TGTGCCAGCAGTTCGGGACAGGGGGTCTCCTACGAGCAGTACTTC
TRBD1,TRBJ2-1,TRBV6-4,few,CASSDRGQGDINEQFF,TGTGCCAGCAGTGACAGGGGACAGGGGGACATAAATGAGCAGTTCTTC
NA,TRBJ1-2,TRBV5-6,NA,CASSLFAGLDYGYTF,TGTGCCAGCAGCTTGTTCGCAGGGTTGGACTATGGCTACACCTTC
NA,TRBJ2-2,TRBV12-3/TRBV12-4,NA,CASTVGETGELFF,TGTGCCAGCACCGTGGGAGAGACCGGGGAGCTGTTTTTT
TRBD2,TRBJ2-1,TRBV29-1,NA,CSVVSGLAGGSEQFF,TGCAGCGTTGTTTCAGGGCTAGCGGGGGGTAGTGAGCAGTTCTTC
NA,TRBJ1-5,TRBV6-6,NA,CASSHDGRGNQPQHF,TGTGCCAGCAGCCATGACGGGAGGGGCAATCAGCCCCAGCATTTT
NA,TRBJ1-1,TRBV5-1,NA,CASRRDGLNTEAFF,TGCGCCAGCAGGCGGGACGGGCTGAACACTGAAGCTTTCTTT
NA,TRBJ1-1,TRBV10-3,NA,CAIRSVRPGDVNTEAFF,TGTGCCATCAGATCAGTGCGACCGGGGGATGTGAACACTGAAGCTTTCTTT
NA,TRBJ2-2,TRBV2,NA,CASRANRVGGELFF,TGTGCCAGCAGGGCCAACAGGGTTGGCGGGGAGCTGTTTTTT
TRBD2,TRBJ2-7,TRBV7-2,once,CASSSGAGSAYEQYF,TGTGCCAGCAGCTCGGGAGCGGGATCCGCCTACGAGCAGTACTTC
NA,TRBJ1-4,TRBV18,NA,CASSPVATNEKLFF,TGTGCCAGCTCACCGGTAGCAACTAATGAAAAACTGTTTTTT
NA,TRBJ1-4,TRBV7-8,NA,CASSPSTVFDFEKLFF,TGTGCCAGCAGCCCCTCCACGGTATTTGATTTTGAAAAACTGTTTTTT
TRBD2,TRBJ2-1,TRBV11-3,NA,CASSLSLAGTGGEQFF,TGTGCCAGCAGCTTGAGCCTAGCGGGGACCGGGGGTGAGCAGTTCTTC
TRBD2,TRBJ2-1,TRBV19,few,CASTTRLAGDWGNEQFF,TGTGCCAGTACCACCCGACTAGCGGGAGATTGGGGCAATGAGCAGTTCTTC
NA,TRBJ1-3,TRBV7-2,few,CASSLIASGNTIYF,TGTGCCAGCAGCTTGATAGCTTCTGGAAACACCATATATTTT
TRBD1,TRBJ1-4,TRBV28,NA,CASRRRQGDEKLFF,TGTGCCAGCAGGCGGCGTCAGGGGGATGAAAAACTGTTTTTT
NA,TRBJ1-1,TRBV9,NA,CASSPTGLNTEAFF,TGTGCCAGCAGCCCGACAGGTCTGAACACTGAAGCTTTCTTT
NA,TRBJ1-2,TRBV7-8,NA,CASSLVGQGNYGYTF,TGTGCCAGCAGCTTAGTTGGCCAGGGGAACTATGGCTACACCTTC
NA,TRBJ2-3,TRBV7-2,NA,CASSLAGGAADTQYF,TGTGCCAGCAGCTTAGCGGGGGGGGCCGCAGATACGCAGTATTTT
NA,TRBJ2-1,TRBV6-6,NA,CASSSPPGQFF,TGTGCCAGCAGTTCCCCCCCAGGGCAGTTCTTC
NA,TRBJ1-5,TRBV7-9,NA,CASSLGREGPQHF,TGTGCCAGCAGCTTAGGGAGAGAGGGGCCCCAGCATTTT
NA,TRBJ2-2,TRBV7-9,few,CASSSGTPTGELFF,TGTGCCAGCAGCTCGGGGACACCCACCGGGGAGCTGTTTTTT
NA,TRBJ1-5,TRBV21-1,NA,CASSNGTGTRQPQHF,TGTGCCAGCAGCAATGGGACAGGGACGAGACAGCCCCAGCATTTT
NA,TRBJ1-2,TRBV7-9,once,CASSTHGRGYGYTF,TGTGCCAGCAGCACCCATGGGAGGGGCTATGGCTACACCTTC
NA,TRBJ2-1,TRBV19,NA,CASSDYPYNEQFF,TGTGCCAGTAGTGACTATCCCTACAATGAGCAGTTCTTC